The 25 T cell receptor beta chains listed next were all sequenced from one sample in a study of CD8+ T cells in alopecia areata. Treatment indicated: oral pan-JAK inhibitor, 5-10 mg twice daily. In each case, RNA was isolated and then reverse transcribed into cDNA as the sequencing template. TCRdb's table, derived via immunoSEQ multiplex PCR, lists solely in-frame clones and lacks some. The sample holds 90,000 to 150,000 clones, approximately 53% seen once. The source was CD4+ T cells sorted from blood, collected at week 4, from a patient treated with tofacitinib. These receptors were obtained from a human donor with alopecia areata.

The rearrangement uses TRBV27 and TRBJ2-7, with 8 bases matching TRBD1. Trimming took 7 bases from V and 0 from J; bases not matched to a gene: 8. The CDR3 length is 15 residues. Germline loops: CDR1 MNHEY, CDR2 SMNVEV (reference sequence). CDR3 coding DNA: TGTGCCAGCAAATTCAGACAGGGGAGCTCCTACGAGCAGTACTTC. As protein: CASKFRQGSSYEQYF.

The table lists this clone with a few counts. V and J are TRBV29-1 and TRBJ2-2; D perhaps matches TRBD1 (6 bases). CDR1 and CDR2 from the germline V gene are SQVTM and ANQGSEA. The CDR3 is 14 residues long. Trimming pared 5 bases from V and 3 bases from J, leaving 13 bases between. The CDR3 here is CSVQGGRDTGELFF. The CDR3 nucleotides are TGCAGCGTTCAAGGGGGAAGGGACACCGGGGAGCTGTTTTTT.

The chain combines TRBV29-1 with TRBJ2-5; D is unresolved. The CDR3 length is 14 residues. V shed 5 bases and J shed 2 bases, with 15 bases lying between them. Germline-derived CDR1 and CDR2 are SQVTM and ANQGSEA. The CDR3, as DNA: TGCAGCGTTCGCGACCTGGTCCCGCAAGAGACCCAGTACTTC. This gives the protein CSVRDLVPQETQYF.

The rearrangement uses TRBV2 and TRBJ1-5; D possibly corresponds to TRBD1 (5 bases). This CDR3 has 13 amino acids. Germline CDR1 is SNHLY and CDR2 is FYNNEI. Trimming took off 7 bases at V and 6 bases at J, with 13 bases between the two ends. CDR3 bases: TGTGCCAGCAAGGGCAGGGAAGGTCAGCCCCAGCATTTT. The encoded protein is CASKGREGQPQHF.

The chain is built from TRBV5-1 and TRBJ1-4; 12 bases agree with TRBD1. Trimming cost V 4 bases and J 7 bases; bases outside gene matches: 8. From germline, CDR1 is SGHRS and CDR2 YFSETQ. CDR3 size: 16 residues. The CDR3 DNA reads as TGCGCCAGCAGCCCGGGACAGGGGGCCTTCTCTGAAAAACTGTTTTTT. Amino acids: CASSPGQGAFSEKLFF.

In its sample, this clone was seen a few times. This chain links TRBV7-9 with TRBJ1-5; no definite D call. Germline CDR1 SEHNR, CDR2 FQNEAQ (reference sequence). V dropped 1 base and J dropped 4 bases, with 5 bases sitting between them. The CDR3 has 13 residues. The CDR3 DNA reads TGTGCCAGCAGCTTAGGACAAAATCAGCCCCAGCATTTT. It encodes CASSLGQNQPQHF.

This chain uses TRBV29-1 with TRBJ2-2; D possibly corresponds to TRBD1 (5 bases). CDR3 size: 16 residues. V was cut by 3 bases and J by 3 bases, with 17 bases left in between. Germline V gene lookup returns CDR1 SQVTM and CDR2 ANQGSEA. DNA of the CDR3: TGCAGCGTTGAGGGCGCGAGGTCAGGGCACACCGGGGAGCTGTTTTTT. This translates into CSVEGARSGHTGELFF.

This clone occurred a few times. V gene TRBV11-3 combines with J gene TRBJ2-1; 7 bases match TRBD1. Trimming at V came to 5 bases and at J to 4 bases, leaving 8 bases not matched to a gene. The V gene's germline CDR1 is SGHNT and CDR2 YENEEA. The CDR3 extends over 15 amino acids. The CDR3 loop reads CASSPGTVLYNEQFF. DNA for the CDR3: TGTGCCAGCAGCCCCGGGACAGTACTTTACAATGAGCAGTTCTTC.

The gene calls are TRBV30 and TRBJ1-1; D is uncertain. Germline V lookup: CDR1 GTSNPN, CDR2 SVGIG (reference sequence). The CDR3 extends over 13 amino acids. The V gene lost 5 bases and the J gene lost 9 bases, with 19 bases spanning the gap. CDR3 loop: CAWAPTAPLKAFF. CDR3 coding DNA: TGTGCCTGGGCGCCTACAGCTCCACTTAAAGCTTTCTTT.

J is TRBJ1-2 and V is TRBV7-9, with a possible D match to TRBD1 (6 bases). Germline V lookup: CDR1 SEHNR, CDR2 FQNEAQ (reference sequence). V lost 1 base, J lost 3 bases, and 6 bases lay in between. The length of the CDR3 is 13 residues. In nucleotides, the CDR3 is TGTGCCAGCAGCTTAGGACAGGACTATGGCTACACCTTC. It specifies CASSLGQDYGYTF.

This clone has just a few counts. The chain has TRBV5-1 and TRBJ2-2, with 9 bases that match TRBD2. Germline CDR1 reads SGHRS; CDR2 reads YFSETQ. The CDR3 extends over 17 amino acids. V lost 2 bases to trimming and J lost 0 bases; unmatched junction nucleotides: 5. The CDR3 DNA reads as TGCGCCAGCAGCTTCACTTTAGCGGGAGCGAACACCGGGGAGCTGTTTTTT. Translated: CASSFTLAGANTGELFF.

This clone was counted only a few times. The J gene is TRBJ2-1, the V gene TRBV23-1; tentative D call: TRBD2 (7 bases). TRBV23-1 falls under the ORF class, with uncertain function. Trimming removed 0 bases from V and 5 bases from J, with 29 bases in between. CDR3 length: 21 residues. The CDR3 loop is CASSQSPCQGIRLAVNNEQFF. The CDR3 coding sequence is TGCGCCAGCAGTCAATCGCCCTGCCAGGGGATAAGGCTAGCGGTTAACAATGAGCAGTTCTTC.

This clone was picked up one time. This CDR3 reads CASSSLGEETQYF. DNA for the CDR3: TGCGCCAGCAGCTCCTTGGGGGAAGAGACCCAGTACTTC. The genes are TRBV5-1 and TRBJ2-5; D tentatively fits TRBD1 or TRBD2 (5 bases each). Deletions cut 3 bases from V and 3 bases from J, with 9 bases between. Germline V gene sequence: CDR1 SGHRS, CDR2 YFSETQ. This CDR3 comprises 13 residues.

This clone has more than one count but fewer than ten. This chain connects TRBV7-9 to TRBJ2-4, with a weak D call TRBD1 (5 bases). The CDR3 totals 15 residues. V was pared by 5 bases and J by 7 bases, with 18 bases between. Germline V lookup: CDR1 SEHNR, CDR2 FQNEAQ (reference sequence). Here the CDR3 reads CASSRGWGLGNIQYF. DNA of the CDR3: TGTGCCAGCAGCCGCGGTTGGGGCCTCGGGAACATTCAGTACTTC.

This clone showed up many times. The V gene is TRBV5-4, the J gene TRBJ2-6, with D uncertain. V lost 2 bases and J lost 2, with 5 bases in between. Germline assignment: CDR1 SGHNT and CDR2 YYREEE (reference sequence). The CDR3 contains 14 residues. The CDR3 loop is CASSLPTGANVLTF. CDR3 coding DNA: TGTGCCAGCAGCTTACCAACTGGGGCCAACGTCCTGACTTTC.

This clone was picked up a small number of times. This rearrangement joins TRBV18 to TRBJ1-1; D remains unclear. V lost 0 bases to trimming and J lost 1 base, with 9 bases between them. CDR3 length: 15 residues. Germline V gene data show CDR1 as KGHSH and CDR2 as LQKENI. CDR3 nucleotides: TGTGCCAGCTCACCACCAGGACCCGCGAACACTGAAGCTTTCTTT. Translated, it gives CASSPPGPANTEAFF. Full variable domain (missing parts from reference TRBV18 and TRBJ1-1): NAGVMQNPRHLVRRRGQEARLRCSPMKGHSHVYWYRQLPEEGLKFMVYLQKENIIDESGMPKERFSAEFPKEGPSILRIQQVVRGDSAAYFCASSPPGPANTEAFFGQGTRLTVV.

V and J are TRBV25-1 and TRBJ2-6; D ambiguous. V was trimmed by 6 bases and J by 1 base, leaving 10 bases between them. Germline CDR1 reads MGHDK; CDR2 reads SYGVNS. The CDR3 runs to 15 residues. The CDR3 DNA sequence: TGTGCCAGCAGCCACCACACGTCTGGGGCCAACGTCCTGACTTTC. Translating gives CASSHHTSGANVLTF.

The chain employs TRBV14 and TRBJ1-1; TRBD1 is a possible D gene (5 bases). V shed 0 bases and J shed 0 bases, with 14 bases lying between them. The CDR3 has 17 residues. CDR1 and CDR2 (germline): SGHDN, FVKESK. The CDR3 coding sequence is TGTGCCAGCAGCCAAGATCCGGCCGGCAGGGTGAACACTGAAGCTTTCTTT. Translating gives CASSQDPAGRVNTEAFF.

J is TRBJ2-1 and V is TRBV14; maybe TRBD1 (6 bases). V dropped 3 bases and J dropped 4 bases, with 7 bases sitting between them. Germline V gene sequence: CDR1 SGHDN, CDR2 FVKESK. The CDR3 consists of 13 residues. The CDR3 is CASSHGQYNEQFF. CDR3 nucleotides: TGTGCCAGCAGCCACGGACAGTACAATGAGCAGTTCTTC. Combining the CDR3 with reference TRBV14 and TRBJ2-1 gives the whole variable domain EAGVTQFPSHSVIEKGQTVTLRCDPISGHDNLYWYRRVMGKEIKFLLHFVKESKQDESGMPNNRFLAERTGGTYSTLKVQPAELEDSGVYFCASSHGQYNEQFFGPGTRLTVL.

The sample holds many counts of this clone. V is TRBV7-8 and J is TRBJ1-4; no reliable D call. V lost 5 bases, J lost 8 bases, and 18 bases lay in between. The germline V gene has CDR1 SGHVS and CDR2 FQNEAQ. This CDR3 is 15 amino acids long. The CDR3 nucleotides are TGTGCCAGCAGCCCTCTTGCCCTGTCTAGCGAAAAACTGTTTTTT. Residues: CASSPLALSSEKLFF.

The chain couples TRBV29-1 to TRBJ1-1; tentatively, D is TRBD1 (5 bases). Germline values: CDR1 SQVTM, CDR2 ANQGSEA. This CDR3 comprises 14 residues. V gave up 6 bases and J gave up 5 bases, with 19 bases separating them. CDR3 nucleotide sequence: TGCAGCGTCCGGGTTTTGGTACGGGGGACTGAAGCTTTCTTT. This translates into CSVRVLVRGTEAFF.

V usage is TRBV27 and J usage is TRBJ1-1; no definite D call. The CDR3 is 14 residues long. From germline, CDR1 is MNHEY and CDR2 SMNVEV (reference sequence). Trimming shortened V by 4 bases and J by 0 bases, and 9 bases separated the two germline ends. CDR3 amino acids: CASSSGQMNTEAFF. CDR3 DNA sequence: TGTGCCAGCAGTTCGGGCCAAATGAACACTGAAGCTTTCTTT.

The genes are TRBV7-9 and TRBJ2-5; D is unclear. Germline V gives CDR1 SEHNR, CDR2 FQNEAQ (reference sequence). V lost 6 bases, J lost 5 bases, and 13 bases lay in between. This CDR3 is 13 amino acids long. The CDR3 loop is CASSVGVRETQYF. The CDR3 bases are TGTGCCAGCAGTGTAGGAGTAAGGGAGACCCAGTACTTC.

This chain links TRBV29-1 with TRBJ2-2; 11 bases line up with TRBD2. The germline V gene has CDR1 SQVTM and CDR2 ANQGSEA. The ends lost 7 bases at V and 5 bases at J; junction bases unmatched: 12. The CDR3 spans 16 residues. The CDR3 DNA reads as TGCAGCGCCCGAGCTAGCGGGGGGCAGGGGACCGGGGAGCTGTTTTTT. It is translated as CSARASGGQGTGELFF.

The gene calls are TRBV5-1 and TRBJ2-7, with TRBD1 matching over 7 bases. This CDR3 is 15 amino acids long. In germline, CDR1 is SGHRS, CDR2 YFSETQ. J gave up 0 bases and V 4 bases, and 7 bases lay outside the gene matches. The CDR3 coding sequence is TGCGCCAGCAGCGACCCGGGACAGCTCTCCTACGAGCAGTACTTC. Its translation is CASSDPGQLSYEQYF.